This T cell receptor (beta chain) was sequenced in a study of blood T cell repertoires in COVID-19 (dated by TCRdb to 2020 to 2022). Background for the entire study: Samples covering the acute and convalescent phases of COVID-19 were provided by collaborators in the United States, Italy and Spain. The material from the prospective study consisted of cDNA or gDNA derived from T cells, B-cell-depleted T cells, or PBMCs. The dataset comprised deeply sampled blood TCRbeta repertoires from subjects exposed to, actively infected with, or recovered from COVID-19. A freely available public database, intended as a resource for researchers studying the immune response to SARS-CoV-2, is where the repertoires were released. The samples were drawn from two sources: the first 160 participants of the ongoing ImmuneRACE study, and over 1,000 subjects contributed by 6 global collaborators. A de-identified subject ID, COVID-19 status, age in years and sex were almost always included in the sample metadata. HLA class I and class II types, where available, came from metadata supplied by the sample provider rather than from assay-based typing. General conclusions and limits of the study: The quantity of clinical and demographic metadata differed by source and by participant and was supplied without curation.

Another Seattle source contributed samples from volunteer blood donors who had recovered from COVID-19. Whole blood was collected in K2EDTA tubes by collaborating institutions according to the institutions' own protocols. For TCRbeta analysis, collaborators shipped samples as frozen whole blood, isolated PBMCs, or DNA extracted from either of those sample types. At the junction V is shortened by 6 bases and J by 10 bases, with 16 bases in between. The CDR3 covers 14 residues, taking in both the cysteine and the phenylalanine. Left in the record is the CDR3 DNA by itself, 42 bases read in frame from the first base. CDR1 and CDR2 (MNHEY, SMNVEV) derive from the germline V gene (reference sequence). The immunoSEQ Assay, a bias-controlled multiplex PCR, was used to amplify TCRbeta CDR3 regions from genomic DNA. As for the authors' bioinformatics: Within the assay, amplification of reference gene primers was used to estimate how many nucleated cells each sample contained. Sequence reads were collapsed and filtered to measure the absolute abundance of every unique TCRbeta CDR3 rearrangement. For each sample, productive Simpson clonality was calculated as the square root of Simpson's diversity index over productive rearrangements. Not all clones reach the TCRdb copy of this immuneACCESS table, which keeps in-frame sequences only. Checked studies attribute under half of the gap to unresolved V genes and leave the rest unexplained. V, J and clone size were drawn from that table, and D and trimming were deduced from the DNA. This sample gives 250,000 or so clones in total; approximately 91% of them show up just once. Less than 1% of the sample is taken by the ten largest.

Turning to this clone: It has no known antigen specificity. The sample holds no much larger clone one base away, and base qualities are not on file.

Sequenced sample: peripheral blood. The chain joins TRBV27 to TRBJ1-6; tentative D gene TRBD1, with 6 bases matching. This TCR was recovered from a woman aged 40 to 50 who had recovered from COVID-19. This receptor has the CDR3 CASRTTGMGSPLHF. The DNA sequence reads TGTGCCAGCAGGACCACAGGGATGGGGTCACCCCTCCACTTT.